Included here is one TCR beta chain sequence, with context. The source of the sample is a study of memory CD4+ T cells and cytomegalovirus serostatus. Assay: immunoSEQ multiplex PCR; the TCRdb copy retains only in-frame clones and omits some. The sample has about 80,000 clones, roughly 80% seen once; the top ten hold around 0.78%. Per germline, CDR1 SGHTA and CDR2 FQGTGA. There are 13 residues in the CDR3. With 2 bases removed from V and 4 bases from J, the gap between germline ends came to 8 bases. Single viable CD3+CD4+CD8-CD45RO+ cells were sorted as the memory CD4+ T cells. This clonotype was obtained from an adult in good health and CMV-seronegative. The source material was memory CD4+ T cells from blood. The chain recombines TRBV7-3 with TRBJ1-2, with D maybe TRBD1 (5 bases). In DNA, the CDR3 is TGTGCCAGCAGCTTAGGGACGGGCTATGGCTACACCTTC. Translating gives CASSLGTGYGYTF.